This entry is about one T cell receptor (beta chain). Its antigen is not identified. Germline V gene data show CDR1 as GTSNPN and CDR2 as SVGIG (reference sequence). After removal of 3 bases from V and 13 bases from J, the junction contained 11 bases not matched to a gene. This CDR3 is 14 amino acids long. This entry is derived from a study of T cell responses to AZD1222 COVID-19 vaccine. The assay was immunoSEQ multiplex PCR, and TCRdb's table has in-frame clones only and misses some. The data contain 120,000 or so clones, 80% to 90% of them singletons. General observations from the study: Within unmutated variant regions lay the reported targets of nearly half of spike-specific TCRs. Mostly white British, mostly female donors; authors suggested clonal diversity may be underestimated.

The sequencing used peripheral blood, collected on day 0 of AZD1222 vaccination. The source is an adult in good health. The V and J genes are TRBV30 and TRBJ1-6, with 8 bases lining up with TRBD1. In DNA, the CDR3 is TGTGCCTGGAGCCACCCGGGACAGGCCTTCCCCCTCCACTTT. Translated: CAWSHPGQAFPLHF.